A selection of T cell receptor beta chains follows, all from one sample in a study of graft-versus-host responses after intestinal transplantation. The method was immunoSEQ multiplex PCR; TCRdb's version includes in-frame clones alone and lacks a portion of them. In the table there are about 89,000 clones, 91% of which are singletons. Their specific antigens are unknown. Sequencing was performed on unstimulated CD4+ T cells sorted from spleen or lymph node cells, taken before intestinal transplant. These TCRs come from a human donor who received an intestinal transplant. CDR3s include the opening cysteine and the closing phenylalanine or tryptophan.

j_call v_call cdr3_aa
TRBJ1-1 TRBV1 CTSTTRDGQGARRTEAFF
TRBJ2-2 TRBV15 CATSGPGRGGGELFF
TRBJ2-3 TRBV18 CASTITDTQYF
TRBJ1-2 TRBV6-5 CASSYKGQGYYGYTF
TRBJ2-1 TRBV6-5 CASSYSPQAWEQFF
TRBJ1-2 TRBV7-2 CASSHRDTPGANYGYTF
TRBJ1-2 TRBV6-6 CASSFLDSNYGYTF
TRBJ1-5 TRBV10-3 CAIRGTGDNQPQHF
TRBJ2-5 TRBV4-1 CASSRESSGGQTQYF
TRBJ2-1 TRBV10-2 CASSPPRDWINEQFF
TRBJ2-1 TRBV2 CASSAGTLYNEQFF
TRBJ2-2 TRBV5-1 CASSWGGENTGELFF
TRBJ2-7 TRBV5-1 CASSFVLPGQGGFEQYF
TRBJ1-2 TRBV27 CASSGRAGGARRYGYTF
TRBJ1-1 TRBV5-1 CASSTGQGAMNTEAFF
TRBJ2-1 TRBV7-2 CASSRAGTGVNEQFF
TRBJ1-2 TRBV7-9 CASSLAHGFYGYTF
TRBJ1-2 TRBV2 CASSSTGGGGYTF
TRBJ1-5 TRBV19 CASSITGTGNQPQHF
TRBJ1-3 TRBV4-3 CASSQEISDPRGGNTIYF
TRBJ1-3 TRBV18 CASSPVADSSGNTIYF
TRBJ1-1 TRBV4-3 CASSTHQDRGSEAFF
TRBJ2-7 TRBV19 CASSREGQRDYEQYF
TRBJ2-5 TRBV4-3 CASSQGLAWETQYF
TRBJ1-2 TRBV7-2 CASSLSINNYGYTF
TRBJ2-3 TRBV19 CASRGQAVPLGTQYF
TRBJ2-1 TRBV9 CASSEIAGPLGNEQFF
TRBJ2-5 TRBV29-1 CSVERGTGFTTKQETQYF
TRBJ1-2 TRBV25-1 CASSGGYGYTF
TRBJ2-5 TRBV7-5 CARRGRGAEETQYF
TRBJ2-2 TRBV5-1 CASSLDRGNTGELFF
TRBJ1-6 TRBV19 CASKGGVQEYSPLHF
TRBJ2-7 TRBV4-1 CASSQEQTRGIYEQYF
TRBJ1-2 TRBV27 CASSFSGSLGYTF
TRBJ2-3 TRBV7-2 CASSLQRGLGTDTQYF
TRBJ1-6 TRBV5-1 CASSDSYGTDINSPLHF
TRBJ2-7 TRBV7-6 CASSLESVGLGSTEQYF
TRBJ1-2 TRBV5-1 CASSLATGEDYGYTF
TRBJ1-2 TRBV4-3 CASSQVGGELGYTF
TRBJ2-1 TRBV29-1 CSVIEGGGGISYNEQFF
TRBJ1-2 TRBV7-2 CASSAPGGGGHYGYTF
TRBJ1-5 TRBV5-6 CASSFGQGDQPQHF
TRBJ1-2 TRBV7-9 CASSAWGGGGYTF
TRBJ1-2 TRBV7-9 CASSQDRAANYGYTF
TRBJ2-7 TRBV5-1 CASALAGGPYEQYF
TRBJ1-2 TRBV29-1 CSVAGRGYGYTF
TRBJ1-1 TRBV19 CASTQRAQGDTEAFF